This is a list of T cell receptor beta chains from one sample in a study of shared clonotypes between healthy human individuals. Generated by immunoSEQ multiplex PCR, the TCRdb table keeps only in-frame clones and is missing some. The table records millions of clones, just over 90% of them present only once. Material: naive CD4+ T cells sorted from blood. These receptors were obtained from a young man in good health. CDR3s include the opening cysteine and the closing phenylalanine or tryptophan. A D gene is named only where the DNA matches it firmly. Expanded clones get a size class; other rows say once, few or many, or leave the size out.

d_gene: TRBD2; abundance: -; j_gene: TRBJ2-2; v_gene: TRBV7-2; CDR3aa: CASTILAGLAGELFF; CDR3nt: TGTGCCAGCACCATACTAGCGGGGCTAGCCGGGGAGCTGTTTTTT
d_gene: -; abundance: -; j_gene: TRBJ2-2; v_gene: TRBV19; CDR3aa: CASSNGRRTTGELFF; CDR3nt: TGTGCCAGTAGTAACGGCCGGAGGACCACCGGGGAGCTGTTTTTT
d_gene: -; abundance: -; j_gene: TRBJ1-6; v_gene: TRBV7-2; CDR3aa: CASRGDPGFRSDSPLHF; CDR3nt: TGTGCCAGCCGTGGGGACCCAGGGTTTCGGAGTGATTCACCCCTCCACTTT
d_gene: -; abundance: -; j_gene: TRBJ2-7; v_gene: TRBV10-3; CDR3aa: CAISEGRTYEQYF; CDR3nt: TGTGCCATCAGTGAAGGAAGGACCTACGAGCAGTACTTC
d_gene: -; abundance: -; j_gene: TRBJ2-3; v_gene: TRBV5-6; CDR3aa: CASSWGLVEGTDTQYF; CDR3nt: TGTGCCAGCAGTTGGGGGCTAGTGGAAGGCACAGATACGCAGTATTTT
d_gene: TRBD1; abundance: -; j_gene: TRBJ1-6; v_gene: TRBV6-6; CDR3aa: CASRPRDSPSPLHF; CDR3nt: TGTGCCAGCAGACCTAGGGACAGTCCGTCACCCCTCCACTTT
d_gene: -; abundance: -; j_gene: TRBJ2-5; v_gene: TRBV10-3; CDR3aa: CAISESGGQETQYF; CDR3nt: TGTGCCATCAGTGAGTCTGGAGGACAAGAGACCCAGTACTTC
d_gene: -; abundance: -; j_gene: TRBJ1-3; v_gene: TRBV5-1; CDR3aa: CASSLRMGVSGNTIYF; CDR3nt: TGCGCCAGCAGCTTGCGGATGGGCGTCTCTGGAAACACCATATATTTT
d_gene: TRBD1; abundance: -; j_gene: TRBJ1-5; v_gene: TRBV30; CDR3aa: CAWSSWTGAFSNQPQHF; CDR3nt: TGTGCCTGGAGTAGTTGGACAGGGGCGTTTAGCAATCAGCCCCAGCATTTT
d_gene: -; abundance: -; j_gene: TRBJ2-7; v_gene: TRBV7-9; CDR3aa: CASSLAPGDEQYF; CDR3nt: TGTGCCAGCAGCTTAGCACCTGGGGACGAGCAGTACTTC
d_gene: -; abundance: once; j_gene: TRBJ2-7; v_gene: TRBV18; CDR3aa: CASSPEGREQYF; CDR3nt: TGTGCCAGCTCACCTGAGGGGCGCGAGCAGTACTTC
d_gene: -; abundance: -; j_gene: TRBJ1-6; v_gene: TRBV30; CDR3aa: CAWNRVGSPLHF; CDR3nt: TGTGCCTGGAACAGGGTCGGTTCACCCCTCCACTTT
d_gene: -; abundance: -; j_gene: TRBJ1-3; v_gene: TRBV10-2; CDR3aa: CASSDPGLGNTIYF; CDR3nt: TGCGCCAGCAGTGACCCAGGGCTCGGAAACACCATATATTTT
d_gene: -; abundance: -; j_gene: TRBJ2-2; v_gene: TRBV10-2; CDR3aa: CASSESESWGARTGELFF; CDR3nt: TGCGCCAGCAGTGAGTCGGAGTCGTGGGGGGCTCGGACCGGGGAGCTGTTTTTT
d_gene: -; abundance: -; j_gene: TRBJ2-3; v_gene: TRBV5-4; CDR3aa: CASSSIRGAPGTDTQYF; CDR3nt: TGTGCCAGCAGCTCGATCCGGGGGGCCCCCGGCACAGATACGCAGTATTTT
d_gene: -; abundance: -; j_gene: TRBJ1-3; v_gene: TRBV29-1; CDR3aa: CSVRGQGNTIYF; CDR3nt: TGCAGCGTTCGAGGACAGGGAAACACCATATATTTT
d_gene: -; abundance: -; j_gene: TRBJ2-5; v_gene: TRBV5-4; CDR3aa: CASSWIGGPGETQYF; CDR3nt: TGTGCCAGCAGCTGGATAGGGGGGCCGGGAGAGACCCAGTACTTC
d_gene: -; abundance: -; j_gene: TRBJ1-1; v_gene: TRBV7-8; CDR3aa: CASSLATDPTMTEAFF; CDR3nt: TGTGCCAGCAGCTTAGCGACAGACCCGACGATGACTGAAGCTTTCTTT
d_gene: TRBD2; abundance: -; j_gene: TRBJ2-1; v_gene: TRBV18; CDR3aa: CASSPPGGRSYNEQFF; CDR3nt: TGTGCCAGCTCACCACCGGGCGGGAGGTCCTACAATGAGCAGTTCTTC
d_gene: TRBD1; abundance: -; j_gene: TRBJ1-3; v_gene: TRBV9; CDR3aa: CASGSTGGNTIYF; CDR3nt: TGTGCCAGCGGATCGACAGGGGGAAACACCATATATTTT
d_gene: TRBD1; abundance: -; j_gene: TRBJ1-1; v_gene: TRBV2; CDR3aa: CASSEIWDRAQRVNTEAFF; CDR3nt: TGTGCCAGCAGTGAAATTTGGGACAGGGCCCAAAGGGTGAACACTGAAGCTTTCTTT
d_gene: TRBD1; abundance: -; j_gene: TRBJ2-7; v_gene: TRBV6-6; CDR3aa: CASSYSGTGAFEQYF; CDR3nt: TGTGCCAGCAGTTACTCCGGGACAGGGGCATTCGAGCAGTACTTC
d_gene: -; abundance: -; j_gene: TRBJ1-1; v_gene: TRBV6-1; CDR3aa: CASSASMRDTEAFF; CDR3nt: TGTGCCAGCAGTGCCTCCATGAGGGACACTGAAGCTTTCTTT
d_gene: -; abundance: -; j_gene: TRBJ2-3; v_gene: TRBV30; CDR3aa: CAWSSDSYTDTQYF; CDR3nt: TGTGCCTGGAGCTCGGACAGTTACACAGATACGCAGTATTTT
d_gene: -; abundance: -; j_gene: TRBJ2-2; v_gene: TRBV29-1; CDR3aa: CSVAIGAGAGELFF; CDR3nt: TGCAGCGTTGCTATCGGCGCAGGGGCCGGGGAGCTGTTTTTT
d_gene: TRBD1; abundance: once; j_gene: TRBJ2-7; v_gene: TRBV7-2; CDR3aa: CASSLARGRYEQYF; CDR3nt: TGTGCCAGCAGCTTAGCGAGGGGGCGCTACGAGCAGTACTTC
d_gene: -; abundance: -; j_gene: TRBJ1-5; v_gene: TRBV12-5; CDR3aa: CARPGRTPCNQPQHF; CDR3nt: TGTGCTAGACCGGGACGGACCCCTTGTAATCAGCCCCAGCATTTT
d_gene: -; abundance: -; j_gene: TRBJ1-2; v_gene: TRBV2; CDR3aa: CASSDITRNYGYTF; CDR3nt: TGTGCCAGCAGTGACATTACCAGAAACTATGGCTACACCTTC
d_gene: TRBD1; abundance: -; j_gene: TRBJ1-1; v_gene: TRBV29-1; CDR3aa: CSPKRDSNTEAFF; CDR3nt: TGCAGCCCCAAACGGGACAGCAACACTGAAGCTTTCTTT
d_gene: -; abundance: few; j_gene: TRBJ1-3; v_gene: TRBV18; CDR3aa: CASSPQIKGNTIYF; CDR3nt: TGTGCCAGCTCACCACAAATAAAGGGAAACACCATATATTTT
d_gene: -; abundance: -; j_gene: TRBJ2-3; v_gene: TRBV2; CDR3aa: CASSDGVKTFRTDTQYF; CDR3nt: TGTGCCAGCAGTGACGGGGTCAAAACGTTCCGCACAGATACGCAGTATTTT
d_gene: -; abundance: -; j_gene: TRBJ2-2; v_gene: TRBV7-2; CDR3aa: CASTLATVGTGELFF; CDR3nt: TGTGCCAGCACCCTTGCGACCGTGGGTACCGGGGAGCTGTTTTTT
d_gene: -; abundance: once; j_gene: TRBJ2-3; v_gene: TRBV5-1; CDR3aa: CASSLGGRTSTDTQYF; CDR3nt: TGCGCCAGCAGCTTGGGGGGGAGAACTAGCACAGATACGCAGTATTTT
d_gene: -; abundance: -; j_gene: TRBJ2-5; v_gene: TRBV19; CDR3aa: CASSISGRETQYF; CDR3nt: TGTGCCAGTAGTATTAGTGGGAGGGAGACCCAGTACTTC
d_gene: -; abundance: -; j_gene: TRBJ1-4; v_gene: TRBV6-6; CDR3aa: CASSYSVEKLFF; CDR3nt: TGTGCCAGCAGTTACTCTGTTGAAAAACTGTTTTTT
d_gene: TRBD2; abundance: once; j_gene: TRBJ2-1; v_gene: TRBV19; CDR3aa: CASSIFSGGENEQFF; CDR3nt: TGTGCCAGTAGTATATTTAGCGGGGGCGAAAATGAGCAGTTCTTC
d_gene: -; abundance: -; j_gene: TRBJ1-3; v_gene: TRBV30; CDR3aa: CAWGMLTGNTIYF; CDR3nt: TGTGCCTGGGGGATGCTGACCGGAAACACCATATATTTT
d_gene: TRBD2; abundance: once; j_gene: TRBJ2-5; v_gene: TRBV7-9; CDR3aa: CASSSWAAGGETQYF; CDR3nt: TGTGCCAGCAGCTCTTGGGCAGCGGGGGGGGAGACCCAGTACTTC
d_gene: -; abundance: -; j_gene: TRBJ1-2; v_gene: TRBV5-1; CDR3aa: CASSLEAGGIDGYTF; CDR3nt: TGCGCCAGCAGCTTGGAGGCGGGCGGAATCGATGGCTACACCTTC
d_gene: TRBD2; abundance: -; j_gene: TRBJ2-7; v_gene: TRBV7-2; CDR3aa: CASRPPAGGSLHEQYF; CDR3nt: TGTGCCAGCAGGCCCCCAGCGGGAGGTTCCCTACACGAGCAGTACTTC
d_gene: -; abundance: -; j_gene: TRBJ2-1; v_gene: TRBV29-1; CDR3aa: CSVSDRSNEQFF; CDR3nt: TGCAGCGTTTCCGACAGGTCCAATGAGCAGTTCTTC
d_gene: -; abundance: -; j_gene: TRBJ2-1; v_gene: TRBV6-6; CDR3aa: CASSYGLAVNEQFF; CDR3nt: TGTGCCAGCAGTTACGGATTAGCAGTAAATGAGCAGTTCTTC
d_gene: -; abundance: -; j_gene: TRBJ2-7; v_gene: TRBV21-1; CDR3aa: CASSPLGLYF; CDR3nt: TGTGCCAGCAGCCCCCTCGGTCTCTACTTC
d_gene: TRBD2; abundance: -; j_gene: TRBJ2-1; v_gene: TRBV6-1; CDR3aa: CASSGRLAGKVSSEQFF; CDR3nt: TGTGCCAGCAGTGGGAGACTAGCGGGAAAAGTCAGCAGTGAGCAGTTCTTC
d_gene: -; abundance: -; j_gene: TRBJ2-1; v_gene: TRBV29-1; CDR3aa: CSVDRQYNEQFF; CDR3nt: TGCAGCGTTGACAGACAGTACAATGAGCAGTTCTTC
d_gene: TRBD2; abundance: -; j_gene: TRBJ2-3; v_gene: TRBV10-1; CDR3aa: CASSRLAGGTDTQYF; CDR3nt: TGCGCCAGCAGTCGACTAGCGGGAGGGACAGATACGCAGTATTTT
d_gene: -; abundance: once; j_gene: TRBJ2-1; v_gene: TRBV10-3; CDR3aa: CAITDGPHNEQFF; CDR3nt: TGTGCCATCACCGACGGGCCCCACAATGAGCAGTTCTTC
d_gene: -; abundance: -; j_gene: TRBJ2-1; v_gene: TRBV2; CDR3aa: CASIGDGNEQFF; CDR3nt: TGTGCCAGCATCGGTGATGGCAATGAGCAGTTCTTC
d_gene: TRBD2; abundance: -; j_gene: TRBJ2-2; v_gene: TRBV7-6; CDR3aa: CASSPVGGRTTGELFF; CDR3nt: TGTGCCAGCAGCCCCGTCGGCGGGAGGACCACCGGGGAGCTGTTTTTT
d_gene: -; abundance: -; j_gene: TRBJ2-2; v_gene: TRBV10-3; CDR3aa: CAISETGYTGELFF; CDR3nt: TGTGCCATCAGTGAGACAGGCTACACCGGGGAGCTGTTTTTT
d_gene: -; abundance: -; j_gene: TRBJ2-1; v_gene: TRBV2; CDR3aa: CASIRPGSGNEQFF; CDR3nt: TGTGCCAGCATCCGTCCCGGATCGGGCAATGAGCAGTTCTTC
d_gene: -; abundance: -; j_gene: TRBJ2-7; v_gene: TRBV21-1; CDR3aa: CASRRIGYEQYF; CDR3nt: TGTGCCAGCAGGCGAATAGGCTACGAGCAGTACTTC
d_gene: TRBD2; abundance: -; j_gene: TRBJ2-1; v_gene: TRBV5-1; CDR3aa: CASSPFSPTSGRGEQFF; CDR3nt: TGCGCCAGCAGCCCATTTTCGCCGACTAGCGGGAGAGGGGAGCAGTTCTTC
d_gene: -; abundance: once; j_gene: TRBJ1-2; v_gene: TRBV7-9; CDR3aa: CASSLLGDRGYTF; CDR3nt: TGTGCCAGCAGCTTACTCGGGGACCGAGGCTACACCTTC